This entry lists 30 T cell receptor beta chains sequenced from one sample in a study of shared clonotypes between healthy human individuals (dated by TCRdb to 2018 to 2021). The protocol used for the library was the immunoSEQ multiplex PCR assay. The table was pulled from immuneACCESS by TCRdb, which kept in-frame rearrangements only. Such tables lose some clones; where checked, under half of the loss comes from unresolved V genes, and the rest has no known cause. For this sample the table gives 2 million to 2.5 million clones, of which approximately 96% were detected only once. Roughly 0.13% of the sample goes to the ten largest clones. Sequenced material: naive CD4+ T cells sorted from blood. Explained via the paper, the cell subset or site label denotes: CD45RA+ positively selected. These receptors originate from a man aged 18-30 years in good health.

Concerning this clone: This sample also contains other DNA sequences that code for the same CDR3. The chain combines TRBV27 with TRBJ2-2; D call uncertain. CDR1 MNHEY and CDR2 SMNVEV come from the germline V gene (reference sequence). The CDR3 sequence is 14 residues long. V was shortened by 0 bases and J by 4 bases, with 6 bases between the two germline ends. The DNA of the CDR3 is TGTGCCAGCAGTTTATCCCGCGGCACCGGGGAGCTGTTTTTT. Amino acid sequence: CASSLSRGTGELFF.

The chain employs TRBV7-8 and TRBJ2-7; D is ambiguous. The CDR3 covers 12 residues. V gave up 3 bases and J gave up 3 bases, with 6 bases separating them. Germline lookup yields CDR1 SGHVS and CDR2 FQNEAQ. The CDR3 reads CASSFSNYEQYF. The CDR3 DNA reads TGTGCCAGCAGCTTTTCTAACTACGAGCAGTACTTC.

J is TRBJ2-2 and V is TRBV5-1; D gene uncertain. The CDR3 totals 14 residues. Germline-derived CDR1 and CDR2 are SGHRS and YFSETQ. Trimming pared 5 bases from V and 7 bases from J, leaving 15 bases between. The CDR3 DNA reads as TGCGCCAGCAGGGTCGCCATAGTCGGCGGGGAGCTGTTTTTT. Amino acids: CASRVAIVGGELFF.

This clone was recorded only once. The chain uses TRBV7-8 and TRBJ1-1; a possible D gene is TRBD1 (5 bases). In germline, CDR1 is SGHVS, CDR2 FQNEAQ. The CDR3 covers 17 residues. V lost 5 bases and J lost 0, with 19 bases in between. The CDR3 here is CASSPTGAAIMNTEAFF. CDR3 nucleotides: TGTGCCAGCAGCCCGACCGGGGCCGCTATAATGAACACTGAAGCTTTCTTT. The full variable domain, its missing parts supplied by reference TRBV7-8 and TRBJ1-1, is GAGVSQSPRYKVAKRGQDVALRCDPISGHVSLFWYQQALGQGPEFLTYFQNEAQLDKSGLPSDRFFAERPEGSVSTLKIQRTQQEDSAVYLCASSPTGAAIMNTEAFFGQGTRLTVV.

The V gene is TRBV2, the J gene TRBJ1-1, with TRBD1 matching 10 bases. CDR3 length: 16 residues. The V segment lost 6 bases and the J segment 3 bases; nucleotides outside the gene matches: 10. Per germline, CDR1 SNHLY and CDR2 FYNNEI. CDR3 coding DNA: TGTGCCAGCAGGGATGACAGGGGGCTGGGGGACACTGAAGCTTTCTTT. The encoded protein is CASRDDRGLGDTEAFF.

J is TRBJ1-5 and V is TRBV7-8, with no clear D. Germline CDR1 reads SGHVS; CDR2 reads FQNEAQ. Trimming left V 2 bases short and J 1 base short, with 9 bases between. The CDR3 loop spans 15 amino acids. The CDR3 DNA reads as TGTGCCAGCAGCTTAAATCGAGTAAGCAATCAGCCCCAGCATTTT. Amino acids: CASSLNRVSNQPQHF.

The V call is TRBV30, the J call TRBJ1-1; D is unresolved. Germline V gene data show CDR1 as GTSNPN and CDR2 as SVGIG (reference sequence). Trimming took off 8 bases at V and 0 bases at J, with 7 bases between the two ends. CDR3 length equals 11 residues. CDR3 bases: TGTGCCCATGCGGTGAACACTGAAGCTTTCTTT. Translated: CAHAVNTEAFF. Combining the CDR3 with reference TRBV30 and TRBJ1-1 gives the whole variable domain SQTIHQWPATLVQPVGSPLSLECTVEGTSNPNLYWYRQAAGRGLQLLFYSVGIGQISSEVPQNLSASRPQDRQFILSSKKLLLSDSGFYLCAHAVNTEAFFGQGTRLTVV.

This CDR3 is CASSLDRTYEQYF. CDR3 DNA sequence: TGTGCCAGCTCACTGGACAGGACCTACGAGCAGTACTTC. V usage is TRBV18 and J usage is TRBJ2-7; 7 nucleotides match TRBD1. The germline CDR1 and CDR2 sequences are KGHSH and LQKENI. There are 13 residues in the CDR3. J was trimmed by 2 bases and V by 4 bases; bases with no gene match: 2.

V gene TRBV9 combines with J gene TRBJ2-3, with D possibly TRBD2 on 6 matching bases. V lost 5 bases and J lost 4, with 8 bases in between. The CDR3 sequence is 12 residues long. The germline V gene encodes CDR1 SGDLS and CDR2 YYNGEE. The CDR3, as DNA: TGTGCCAGCAGGGGGGAGGCAGATACGCAGTATTTT. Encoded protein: CASRGEADTQYF.

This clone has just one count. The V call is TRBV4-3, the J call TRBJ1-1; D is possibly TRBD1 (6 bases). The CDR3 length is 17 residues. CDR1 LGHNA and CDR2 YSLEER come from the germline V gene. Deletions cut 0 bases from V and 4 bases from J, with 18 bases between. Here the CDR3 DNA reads TGCGCCAGCAGCCAAGATCCCCCGGGGGCGGTGGTCACTGAAGCTTTCTTT. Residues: CASSQDPPGAVVTEAFF.

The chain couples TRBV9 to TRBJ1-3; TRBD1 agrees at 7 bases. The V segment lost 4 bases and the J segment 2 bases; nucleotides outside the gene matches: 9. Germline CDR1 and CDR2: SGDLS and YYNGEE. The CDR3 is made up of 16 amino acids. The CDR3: CASSPKPDRAGNTIYF. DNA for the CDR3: TGTGCCAGCAGCCCCAAGCCCGACAGGGCTGGAAACACCATATATTTT.

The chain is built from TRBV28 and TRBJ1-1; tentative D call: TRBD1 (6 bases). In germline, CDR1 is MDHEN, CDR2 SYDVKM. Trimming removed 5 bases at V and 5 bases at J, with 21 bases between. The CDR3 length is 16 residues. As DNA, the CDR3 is TGTGCCAGCAGTACCACAGAGAGGGGGATGGGGACTGAAGCTTTCTTT. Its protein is CASSTTERGMGTEAFF.

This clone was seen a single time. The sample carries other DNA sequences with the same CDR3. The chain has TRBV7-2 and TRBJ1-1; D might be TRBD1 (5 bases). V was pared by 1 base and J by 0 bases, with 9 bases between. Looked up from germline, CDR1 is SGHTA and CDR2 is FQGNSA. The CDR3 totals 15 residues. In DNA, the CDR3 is TGTGCCAGCAGCTTAGTTGGAGGGGTGAACACTGAAGCTTTCTTT. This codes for CASSLVGGVNTEAFF. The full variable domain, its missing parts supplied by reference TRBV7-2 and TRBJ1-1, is GAGVSQSPSNKVTEKGKDVELRCDPISGHTALYWYRQSLGQGLEFLIYFQGNSAPDKSGLPSDRFSAERTGGSVSTLTIQRTQQEDSAVYLCASSLVGGVNTEAFFGQGTRLTVV.

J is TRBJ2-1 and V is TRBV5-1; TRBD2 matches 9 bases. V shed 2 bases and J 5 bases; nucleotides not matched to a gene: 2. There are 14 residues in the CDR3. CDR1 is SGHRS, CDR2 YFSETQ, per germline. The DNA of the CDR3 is TGCGCCAGCAGCTTACTAGCGGGTAACAATGAGCAGTTCTTC. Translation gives CASSLLAGNNEQFF. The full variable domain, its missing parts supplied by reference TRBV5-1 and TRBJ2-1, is KAGVTQTPRYLIKTRGQQVTLSCSPISGHRSVSWYQQTPGQGLQFLFEYFSETQRNKGNFPGRFSGRQFSNSRSEMNVSTLELGDSALYLCASSLLAGNNEQFFGPGTRLTVL.

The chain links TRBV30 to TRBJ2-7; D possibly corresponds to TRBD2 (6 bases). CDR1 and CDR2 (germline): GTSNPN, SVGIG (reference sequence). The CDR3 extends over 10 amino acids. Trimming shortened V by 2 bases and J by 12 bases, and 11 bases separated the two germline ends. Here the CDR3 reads CAWSRGRMYF. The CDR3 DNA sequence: TGTGCCTGGAGTCGGGGGAGGATGTACTTC.

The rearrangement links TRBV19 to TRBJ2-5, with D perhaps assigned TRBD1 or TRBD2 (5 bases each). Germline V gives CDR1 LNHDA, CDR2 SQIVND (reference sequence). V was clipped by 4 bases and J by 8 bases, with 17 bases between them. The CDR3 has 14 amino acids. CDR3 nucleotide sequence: TGTGCCAGTAGTACGCCCGGGACCCATCCTACCCAGTACTTC. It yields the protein CASSTPGTHPTQYF.

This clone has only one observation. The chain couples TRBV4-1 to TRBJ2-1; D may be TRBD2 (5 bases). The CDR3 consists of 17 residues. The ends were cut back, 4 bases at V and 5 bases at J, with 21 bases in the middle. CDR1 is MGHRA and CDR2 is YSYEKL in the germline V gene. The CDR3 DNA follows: TGCGCCAGCAGCCCCACTTTTGCGAGGGCTTTTAACAATGAGCAGTTCTTC. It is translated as CASSPTFARAFNNEQFF.

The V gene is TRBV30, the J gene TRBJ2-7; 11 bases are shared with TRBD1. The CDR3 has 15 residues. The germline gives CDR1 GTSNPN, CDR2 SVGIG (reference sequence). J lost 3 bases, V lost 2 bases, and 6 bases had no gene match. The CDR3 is CAWSYAGTGGYEQYF. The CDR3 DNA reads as TGTGCCTGGAGTTATGCCGGGACAGGGGGCTACGAGCAGTACTTC.

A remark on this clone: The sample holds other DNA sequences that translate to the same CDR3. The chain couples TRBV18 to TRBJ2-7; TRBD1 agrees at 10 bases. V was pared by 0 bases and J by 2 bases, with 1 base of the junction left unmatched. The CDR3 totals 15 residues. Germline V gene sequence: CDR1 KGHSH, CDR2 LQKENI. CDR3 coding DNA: TGTGCCAGCTCACCACCGACAGGGGGCACCTACGAGCAGTACTTC. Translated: CASSPPTGGTYEQYF. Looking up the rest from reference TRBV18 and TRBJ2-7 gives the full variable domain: NAGVMQNPRHLVRRRGQEARLRCSPMKGHSHVYWYRQLPEEGLKFMVYLQKENIIDESGMPKERFSAEFPKEGPSILRIQQVVRGDSAAYFCASSPPTGGTYEQYFGPGTRLTVT.

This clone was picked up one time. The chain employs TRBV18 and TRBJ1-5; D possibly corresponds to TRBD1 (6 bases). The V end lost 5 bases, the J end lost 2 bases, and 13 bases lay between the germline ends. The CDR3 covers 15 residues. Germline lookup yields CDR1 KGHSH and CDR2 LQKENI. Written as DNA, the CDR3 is TGTGCCAGCTCAGCAGGGGTTATGGGCAATCAGCCCCAGCATTTT. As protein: CASSAGVMGNQPQHF.

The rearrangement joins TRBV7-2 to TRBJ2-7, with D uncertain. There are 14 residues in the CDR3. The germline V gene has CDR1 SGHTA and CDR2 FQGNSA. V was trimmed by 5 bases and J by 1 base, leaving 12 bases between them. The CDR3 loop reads CASSACDLSYEQYF. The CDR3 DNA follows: TGTGCCAGCAGCGCTTGTGACTTATCCTACGAGCAGTACTTC.

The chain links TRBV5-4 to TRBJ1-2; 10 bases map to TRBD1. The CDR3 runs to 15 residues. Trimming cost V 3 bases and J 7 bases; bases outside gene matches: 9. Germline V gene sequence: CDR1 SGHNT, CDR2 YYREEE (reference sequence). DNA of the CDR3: TGTGCCAGCAGCTACTATAGACAGGGGGCGCTTGGCTACACCTTC. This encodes CASSYYRQGALGYTF.

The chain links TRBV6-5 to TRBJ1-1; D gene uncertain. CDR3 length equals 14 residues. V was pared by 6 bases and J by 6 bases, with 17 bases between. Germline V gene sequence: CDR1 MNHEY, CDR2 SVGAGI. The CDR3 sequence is CASSLYVSSSEAFF. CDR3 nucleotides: TGTGCCAGCAGCCTCTACGTGTCGAGTTCTGAAGCTTTCTTT.

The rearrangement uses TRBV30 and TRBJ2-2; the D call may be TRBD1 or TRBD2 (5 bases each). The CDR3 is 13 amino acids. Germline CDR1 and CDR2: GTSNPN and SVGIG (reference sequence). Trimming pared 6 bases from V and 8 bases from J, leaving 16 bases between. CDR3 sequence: CACTRDATGELFF. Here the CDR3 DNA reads TGTGCCTGTACTCGGGACGCTACTGGGGAGCTGTTTTTT. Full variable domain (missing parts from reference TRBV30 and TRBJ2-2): SQTIHQWPATLVQPVGSPLSLECTVEGTSNPNLYWYRQAAGRGLQLLFYSVGIGQISSEVPQNLSASRPQDRQFILSSKKLLLSDSGFYLCACTRDATGELFFGEGSRLTVL.

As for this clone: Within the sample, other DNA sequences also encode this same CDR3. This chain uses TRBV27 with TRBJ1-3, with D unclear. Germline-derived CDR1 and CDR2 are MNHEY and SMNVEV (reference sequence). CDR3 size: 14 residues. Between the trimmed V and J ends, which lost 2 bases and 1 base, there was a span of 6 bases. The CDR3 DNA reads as TGTGCCAGCAGTTTAAGTGGGTCTGGAAACACCATATATTTT. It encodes CASSLSGSGNTIYF.

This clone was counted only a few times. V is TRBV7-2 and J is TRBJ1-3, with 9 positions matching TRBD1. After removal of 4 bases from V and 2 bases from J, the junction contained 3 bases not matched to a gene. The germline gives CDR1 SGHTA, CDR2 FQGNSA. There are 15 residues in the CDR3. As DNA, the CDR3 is TGTGCCAGCAGCTACAGGGACAGGGCTGGAAACACCATATATTTT. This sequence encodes CASSYRDRAGNTIYF.

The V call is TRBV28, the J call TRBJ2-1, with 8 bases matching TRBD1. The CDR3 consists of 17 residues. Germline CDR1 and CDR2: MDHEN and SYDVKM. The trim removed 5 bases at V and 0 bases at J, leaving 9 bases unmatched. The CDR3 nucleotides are TGTGCCAGCAGTCCAAGACAGGGGATGGGCTCCTACAATGAGCAGTTCTTC. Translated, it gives CASSPRQGMGSYNEQFF.

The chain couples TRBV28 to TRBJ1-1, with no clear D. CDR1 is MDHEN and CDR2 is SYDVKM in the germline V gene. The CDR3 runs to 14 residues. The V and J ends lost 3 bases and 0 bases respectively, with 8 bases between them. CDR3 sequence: CASSLTRMNTEAFF. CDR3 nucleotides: TGTGCCAGCAGTTTGACTCGGATGAACACTGAAGCTTTCTTT.

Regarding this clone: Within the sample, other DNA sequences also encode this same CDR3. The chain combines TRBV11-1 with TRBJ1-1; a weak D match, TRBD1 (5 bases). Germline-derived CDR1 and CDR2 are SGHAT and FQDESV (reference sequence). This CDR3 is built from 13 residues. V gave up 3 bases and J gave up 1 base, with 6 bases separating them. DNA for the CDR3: TGTGCCAGCAGCTTGACAGAGAACACTGAAGCTTTCTTT. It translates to CASSLTENTEAFF.

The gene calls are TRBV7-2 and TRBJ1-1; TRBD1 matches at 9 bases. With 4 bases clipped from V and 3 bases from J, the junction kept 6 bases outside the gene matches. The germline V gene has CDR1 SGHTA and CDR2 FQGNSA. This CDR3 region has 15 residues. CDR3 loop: CASSSGQGRDTEAFF. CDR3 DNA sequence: TGTGCCAGCAGCTCCGGACAGGGGAGGGACACTGAAGCTTTCTTT.